This T cell receptor (beta chain) originates from a study of response to subunit inactivated influenza vaccine. Findings and caveats of the study: After each seasonal influenza vaccination, few new T cells are recruited, the authors suggested.

This clonotype was found a few times. What it binds is unknown. V lost 0 bases, J lost 2 bases, and 14 bases stayed unmatched. CDR1 and CDR2 from the germline V gene are SGHRS and YFSETQ. There are 20 residues in the CDR3. TCRdb re-analysed the RT-PCR reads in MiXCR, keeping a single row per CDR3 protein. The profile shows 700,000 to 900,000 distinct CDR3 sequences, approximately 22% of them singletons. The gene calls are TRBV5-1 and TRBJ2-1, with 10 nucleotides matching TRBD2. The sample consisted of PBMCs from blood, taken around 5 days after vaccination. The TCR originated in a man between 50 and 59 years old who received an inactivated influenza vaccine. CDR3 sequence: CASSLVPEGLADRTYNEQFF. CDR3 DNA sequence: TGCGCCAGCAGCTTGGTACCTGAAGGACTAGCGGACAGAACCTACAATGAGCAGTTCTTC.